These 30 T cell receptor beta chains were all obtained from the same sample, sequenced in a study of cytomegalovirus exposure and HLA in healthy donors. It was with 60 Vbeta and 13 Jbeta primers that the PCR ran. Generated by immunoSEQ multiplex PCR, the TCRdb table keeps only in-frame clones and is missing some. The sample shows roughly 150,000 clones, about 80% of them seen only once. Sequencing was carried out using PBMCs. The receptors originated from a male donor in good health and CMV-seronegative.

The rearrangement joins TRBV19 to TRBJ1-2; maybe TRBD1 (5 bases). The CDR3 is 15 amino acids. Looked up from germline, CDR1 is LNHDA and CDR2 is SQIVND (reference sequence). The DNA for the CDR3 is TGTGCGGCCGGCCGTCAAGGGGCAATCGGCTATGGCTACACCTTC. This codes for CAAGRQGAIGYGYTF.

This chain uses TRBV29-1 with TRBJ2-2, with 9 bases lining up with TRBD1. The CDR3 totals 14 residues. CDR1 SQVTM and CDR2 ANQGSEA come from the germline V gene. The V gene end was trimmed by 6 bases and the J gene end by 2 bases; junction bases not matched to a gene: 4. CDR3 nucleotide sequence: TGCAGCGTGGGGACAGGGCGAAACACCGGGGAGCTGTTTTTT. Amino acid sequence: CSVGTGRNTGELFF.

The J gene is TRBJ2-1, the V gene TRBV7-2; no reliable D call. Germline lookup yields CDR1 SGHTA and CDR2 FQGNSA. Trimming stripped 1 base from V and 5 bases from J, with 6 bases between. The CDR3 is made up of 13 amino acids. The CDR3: CASSLGVNNEQFF. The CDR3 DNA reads TGTGCCAGCAGCTTAGGAGTAAACAATGAGCAGTTCTTC.

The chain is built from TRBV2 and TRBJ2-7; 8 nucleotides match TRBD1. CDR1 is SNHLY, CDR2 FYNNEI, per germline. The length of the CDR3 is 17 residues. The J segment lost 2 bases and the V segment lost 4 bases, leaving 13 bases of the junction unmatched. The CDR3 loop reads CASSVRSRGRLPYEQYF. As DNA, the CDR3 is TGTGCCAGCAGTGTGAGGAGCAGGGGGCGATTACCCTACGAGCAGTACTTC. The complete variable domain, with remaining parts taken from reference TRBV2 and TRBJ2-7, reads EPEVTQTPSHQVTQMGQEVILRCVPISNHLYFYWYRQILGQKVEFLVSFYNNEISEKSEIFDDQFSVERPDGSNFTLKIRSTKLEDSAMYFCASSVRSRGRLPYEQYFGPGTRLTVT.

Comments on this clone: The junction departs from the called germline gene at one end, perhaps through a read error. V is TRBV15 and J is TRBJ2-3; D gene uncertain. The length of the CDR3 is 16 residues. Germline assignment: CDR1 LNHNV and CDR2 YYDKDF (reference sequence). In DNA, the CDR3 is TGTGCCACCGGCAGAGAGTCCCGTCGAGGCACAGATACGCAGTATTTT. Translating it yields CATGRESRRGTDTQYF.

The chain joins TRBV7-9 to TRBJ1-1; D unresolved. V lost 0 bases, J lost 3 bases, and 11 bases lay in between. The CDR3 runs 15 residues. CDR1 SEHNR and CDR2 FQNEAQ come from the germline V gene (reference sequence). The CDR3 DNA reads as TGTGCCAGCAGCTTAGCGCTTGGAGGATACACTGAAGCTTTCTTT. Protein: CASSLALGGYTEAFF.

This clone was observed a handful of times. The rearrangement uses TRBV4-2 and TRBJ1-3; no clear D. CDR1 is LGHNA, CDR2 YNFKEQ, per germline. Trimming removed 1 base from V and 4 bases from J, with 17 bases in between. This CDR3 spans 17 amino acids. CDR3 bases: TGTGCCAGCAGCCAAGGGGTCGGCTTACTAGCCGGAAACACCATATATTTT. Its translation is CASSQGVGLLAGNTIYF.

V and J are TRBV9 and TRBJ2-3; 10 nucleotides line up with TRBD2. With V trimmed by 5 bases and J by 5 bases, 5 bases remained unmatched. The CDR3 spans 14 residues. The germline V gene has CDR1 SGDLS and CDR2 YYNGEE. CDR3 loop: CASSTSGARDTQYF. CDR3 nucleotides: TGTGCCAGCAGTACTAGCGGGGCGAGAGATACGCAGTATTTT.

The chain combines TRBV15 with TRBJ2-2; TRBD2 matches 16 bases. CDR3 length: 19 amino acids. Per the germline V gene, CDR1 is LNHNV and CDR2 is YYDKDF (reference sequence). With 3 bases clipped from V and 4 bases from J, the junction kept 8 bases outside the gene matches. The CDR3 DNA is TGTGCCACCAGCAGTCCCGGGACTAGCGGGGGGGCCTTCACCGGGGAGCTGTTTTTT. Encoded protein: CATSSPGTSGGAFTGELFF.

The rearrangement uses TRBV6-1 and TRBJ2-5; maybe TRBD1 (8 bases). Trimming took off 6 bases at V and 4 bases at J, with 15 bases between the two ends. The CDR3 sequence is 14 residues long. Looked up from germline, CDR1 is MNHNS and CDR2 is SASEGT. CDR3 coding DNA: TGTGCCAGCAGGGCCTACAGGGGGGGAGAGACCCAGTACTTC. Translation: CASRAYRGGETQYF.

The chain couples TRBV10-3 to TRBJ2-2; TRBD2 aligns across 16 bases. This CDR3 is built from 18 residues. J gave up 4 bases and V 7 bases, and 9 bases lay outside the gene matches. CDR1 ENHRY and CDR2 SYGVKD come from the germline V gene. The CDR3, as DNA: TGTGCCATCAAACCGGGACTAGCGGGAGGGCCGGGCACCGGGGAGCTGTTTTTT. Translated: CAIKPGLAGGPGTGELFF.

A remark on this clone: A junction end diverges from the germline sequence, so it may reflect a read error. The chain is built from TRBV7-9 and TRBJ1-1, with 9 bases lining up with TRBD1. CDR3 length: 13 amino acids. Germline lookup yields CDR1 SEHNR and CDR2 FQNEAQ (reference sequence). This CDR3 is CSSRGTGKTEAFF. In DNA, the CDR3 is TGTTCCAGCAGAGGGACAGGGAAGACTGAAGCTTTCTTT.

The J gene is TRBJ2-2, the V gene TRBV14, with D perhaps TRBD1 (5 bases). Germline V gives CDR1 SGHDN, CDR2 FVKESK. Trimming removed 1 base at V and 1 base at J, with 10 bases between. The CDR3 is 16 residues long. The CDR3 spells CASSQVWGRNTGELFF. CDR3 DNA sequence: TGTGCCAGCAGCCAAGTCTGGGGCAGGAACACCGGGGAGCTGTTTTTT.

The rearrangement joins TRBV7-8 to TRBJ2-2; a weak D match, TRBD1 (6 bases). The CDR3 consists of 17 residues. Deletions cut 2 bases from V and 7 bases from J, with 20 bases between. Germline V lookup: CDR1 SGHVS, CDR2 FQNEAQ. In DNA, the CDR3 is TGTGCCAGCAGCTTAAGGGGACAAGGGGGATCTGGCGGGGAGCTGTTTTTT. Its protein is CASSLRGQGGSGGELFF.

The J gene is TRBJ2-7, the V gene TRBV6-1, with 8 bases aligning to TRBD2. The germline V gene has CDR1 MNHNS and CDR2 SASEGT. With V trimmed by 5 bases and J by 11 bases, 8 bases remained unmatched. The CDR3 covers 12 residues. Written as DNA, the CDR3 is TGTGCCAGCAGTACGGGGGGGCTAGGGGAGTACTTC. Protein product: CASSTGGLGEYF.

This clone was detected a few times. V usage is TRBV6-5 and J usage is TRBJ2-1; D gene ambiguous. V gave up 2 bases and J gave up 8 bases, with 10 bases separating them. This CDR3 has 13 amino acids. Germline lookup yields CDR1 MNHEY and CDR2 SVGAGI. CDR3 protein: CASSYERWHEQFF. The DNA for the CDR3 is TGTGCCAGCAGTTACGAGAGGTGGCATGAGCAGTTCTTC.

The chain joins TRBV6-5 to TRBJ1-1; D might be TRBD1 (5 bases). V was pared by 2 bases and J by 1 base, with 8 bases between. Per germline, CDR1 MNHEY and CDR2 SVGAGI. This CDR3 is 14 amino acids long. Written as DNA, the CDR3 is TGTGCCAGCAGTTACGGGGGGGGGAACACTGAAGCTTTCTTT. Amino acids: CASSYGGGNTEAFF.

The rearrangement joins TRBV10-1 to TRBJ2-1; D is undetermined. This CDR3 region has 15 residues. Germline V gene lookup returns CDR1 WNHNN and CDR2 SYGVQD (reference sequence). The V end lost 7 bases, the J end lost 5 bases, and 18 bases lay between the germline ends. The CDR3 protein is CASTPSFKENNEQFF. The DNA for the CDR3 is TGCGCCAGCACTCCTTCATTCAAAGAGAACAATGAGCAGTTCTTC.

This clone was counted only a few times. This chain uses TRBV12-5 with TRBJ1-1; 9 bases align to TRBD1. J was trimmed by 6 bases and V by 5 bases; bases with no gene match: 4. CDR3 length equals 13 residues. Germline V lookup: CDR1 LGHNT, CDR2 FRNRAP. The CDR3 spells CASGLDRGSEAFF. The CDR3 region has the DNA TGTGCTAGTGGTCTGGACAGGGGCTCTGAAGCTTTCTTT.

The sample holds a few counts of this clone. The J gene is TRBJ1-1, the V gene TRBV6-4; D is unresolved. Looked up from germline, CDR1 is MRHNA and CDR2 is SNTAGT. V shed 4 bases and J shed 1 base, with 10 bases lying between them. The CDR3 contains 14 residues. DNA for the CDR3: TGTGCCAGCAGTGCCTCGCCGGGGAACACTGAAGCTTTCTTT. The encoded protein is CASSASPGNTEAFF.

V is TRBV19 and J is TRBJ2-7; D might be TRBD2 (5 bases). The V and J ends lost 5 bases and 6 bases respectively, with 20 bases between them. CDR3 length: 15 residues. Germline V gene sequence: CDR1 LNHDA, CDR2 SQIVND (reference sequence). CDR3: CASSPLRGRWSEQYF. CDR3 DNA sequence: TGTGCCAGTAGTCCCCTCCGGGGTAGATGGAGCGAGCAGTACTTC.

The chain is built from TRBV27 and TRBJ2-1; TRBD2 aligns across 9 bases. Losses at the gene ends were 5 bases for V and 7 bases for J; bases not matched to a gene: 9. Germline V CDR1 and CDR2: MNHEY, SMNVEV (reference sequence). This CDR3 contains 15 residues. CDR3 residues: CASSRMSGGINEQFF. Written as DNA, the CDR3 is TGTGCCAGCAGTCGCATGAGCGGGGGGATAAATGAGCAGTTCTTC.

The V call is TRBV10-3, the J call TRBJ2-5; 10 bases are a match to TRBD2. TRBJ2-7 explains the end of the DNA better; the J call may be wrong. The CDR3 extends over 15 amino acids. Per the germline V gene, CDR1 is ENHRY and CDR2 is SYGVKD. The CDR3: CAISGSTSGAYEQYF. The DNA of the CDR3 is TGTGCCATCAGTGGCTCAACTAGCGGGGCCTACGAGCAGTACTTC.

Here the CDR3 DNA reads TGTGCCAGCAGTTCCCCTATCGGGGGTGAAGCTTTCTTT. It codes for CASSSPIGGEAFF. The chain recombines TRBV6-5 with TRBJ1-1; a possible D gene is TRBD1 (5 bases). The CDR3 extends over 13 amino acids. CDR1 is MNHEY, CDR2 SVGAGI, per germline. V was pared by 4 bases and J by 7 bases, with 13 bases between.

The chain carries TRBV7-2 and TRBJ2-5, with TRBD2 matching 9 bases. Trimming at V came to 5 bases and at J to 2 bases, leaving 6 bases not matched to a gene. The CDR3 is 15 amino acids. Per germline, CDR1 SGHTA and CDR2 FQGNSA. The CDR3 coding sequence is TGTGCCAGCAGCCTGAGCGGGGGGCCGCAAGAGACCCAGTACTTC. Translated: CASSLSGGPQETQYF.

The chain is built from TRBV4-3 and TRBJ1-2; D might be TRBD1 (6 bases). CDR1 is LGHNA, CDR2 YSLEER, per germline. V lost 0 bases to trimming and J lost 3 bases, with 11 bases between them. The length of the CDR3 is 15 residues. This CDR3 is CASSQETGSYYGYTF. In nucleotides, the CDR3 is TGCGCCAGCAGCCAAGAGACAGGTTCTTACTATGGCTACACCTTC.

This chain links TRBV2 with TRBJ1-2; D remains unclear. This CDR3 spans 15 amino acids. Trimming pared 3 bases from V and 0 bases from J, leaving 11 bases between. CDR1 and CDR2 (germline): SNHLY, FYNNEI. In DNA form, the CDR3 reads TGTGCCAGCAGTGACGTGCGGGTCGCTAACTATGGCTACACCTTC. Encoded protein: CASSDVRVANYGYTF. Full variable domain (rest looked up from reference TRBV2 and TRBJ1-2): EPEVTQTPSHQVTQMGQEVILRCVPISNHLYFYWYRQILGQKVEFLVSFYNNEISEKSEIFDDQFSVERPDGSNFTLKIRSTKLEDSAMYFCASSDVRVANYGYTFGSGTRLTVV.

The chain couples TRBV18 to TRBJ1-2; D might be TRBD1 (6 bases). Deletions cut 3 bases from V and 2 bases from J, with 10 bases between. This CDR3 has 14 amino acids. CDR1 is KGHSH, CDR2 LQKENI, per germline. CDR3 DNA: TGTGCCAGCTCACCGGGGGCAGTGAACTATGGCTACACCTTC. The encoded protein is CASSPGAVNYGYTF.

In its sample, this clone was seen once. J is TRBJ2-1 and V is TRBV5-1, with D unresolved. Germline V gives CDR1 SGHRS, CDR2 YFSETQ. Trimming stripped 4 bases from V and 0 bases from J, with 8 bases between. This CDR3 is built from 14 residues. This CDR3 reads CASSPPSSYNEQFF. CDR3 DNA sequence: TGCGCCAGCAGCCCCCCTAGCTCCTACAATGAGCAGTTCTTC.

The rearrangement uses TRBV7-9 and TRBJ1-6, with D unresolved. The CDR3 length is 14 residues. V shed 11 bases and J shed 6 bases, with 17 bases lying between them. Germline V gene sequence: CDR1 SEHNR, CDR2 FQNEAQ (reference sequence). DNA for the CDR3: TGTGCCCCAATAAGGAGACGGATTAATTCACCCCTCCACTTT. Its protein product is CAPIRRRINSPLHF.